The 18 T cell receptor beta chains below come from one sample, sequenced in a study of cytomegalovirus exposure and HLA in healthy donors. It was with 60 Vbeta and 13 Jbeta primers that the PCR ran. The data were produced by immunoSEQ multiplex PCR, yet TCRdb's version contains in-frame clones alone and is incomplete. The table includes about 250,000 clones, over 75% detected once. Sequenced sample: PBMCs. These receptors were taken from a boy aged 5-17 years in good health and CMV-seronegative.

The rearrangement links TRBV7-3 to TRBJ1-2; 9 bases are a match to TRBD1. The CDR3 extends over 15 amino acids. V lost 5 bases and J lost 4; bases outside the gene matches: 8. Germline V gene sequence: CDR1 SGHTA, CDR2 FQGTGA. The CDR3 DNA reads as TGTGCCAGCAGCCCCGGACAGGGGCTAGGCTATGGCTACACCTTC. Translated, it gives CASSPGQGLGYGYTF.

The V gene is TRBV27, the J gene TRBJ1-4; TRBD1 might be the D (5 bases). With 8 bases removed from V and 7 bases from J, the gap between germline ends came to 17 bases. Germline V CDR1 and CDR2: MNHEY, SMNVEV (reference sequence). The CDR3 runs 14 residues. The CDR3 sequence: CASGSTGRGEKLFF. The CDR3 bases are TGTGCCAGCGGGTCAACAGGCCGTGGTGAAAAACTGTTTTTT.

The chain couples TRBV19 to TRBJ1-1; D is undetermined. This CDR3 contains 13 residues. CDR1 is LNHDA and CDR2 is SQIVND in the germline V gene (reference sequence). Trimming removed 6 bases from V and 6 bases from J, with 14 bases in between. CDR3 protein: CASRARTISEAFF. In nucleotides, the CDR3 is TGTGCCAGTAGGGCCAGAACAATTTCTGAAGCTTTCTTT.

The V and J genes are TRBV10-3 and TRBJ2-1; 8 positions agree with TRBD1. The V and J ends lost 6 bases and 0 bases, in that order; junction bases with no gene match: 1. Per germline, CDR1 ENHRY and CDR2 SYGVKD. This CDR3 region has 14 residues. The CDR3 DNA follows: TGTGCCATCAGCACAGGGGGCTCCTACAATGAGCAGTTCTTC. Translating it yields CAISTGGSYNEQFF.

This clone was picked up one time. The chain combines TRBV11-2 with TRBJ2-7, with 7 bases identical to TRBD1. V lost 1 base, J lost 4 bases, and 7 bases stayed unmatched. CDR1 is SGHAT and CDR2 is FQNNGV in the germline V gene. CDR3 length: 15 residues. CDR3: CASSLGWDSLYEQYF. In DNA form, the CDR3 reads TGTGCCAGCAGCTTAGGGTGGGACAGCTTGTACGAGCAGTACTTC.

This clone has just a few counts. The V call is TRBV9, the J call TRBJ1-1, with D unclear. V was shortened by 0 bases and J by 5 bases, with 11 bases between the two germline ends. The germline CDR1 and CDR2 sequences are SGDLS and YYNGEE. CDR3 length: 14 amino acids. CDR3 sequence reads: CASSVEGRNTEAFF. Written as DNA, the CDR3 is TGTGCCAGCAGCGTAGAAGGGAGGAATACTGAAGCTTTCTTT.

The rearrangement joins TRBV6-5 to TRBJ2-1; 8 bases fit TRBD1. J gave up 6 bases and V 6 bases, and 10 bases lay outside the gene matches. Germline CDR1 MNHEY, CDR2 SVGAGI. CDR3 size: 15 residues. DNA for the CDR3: TGTGCCAGCAGGAACTCAGGGGGCGGAATCAATGAGCAGTTCTTC. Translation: CASRNSGGGINEQFF.

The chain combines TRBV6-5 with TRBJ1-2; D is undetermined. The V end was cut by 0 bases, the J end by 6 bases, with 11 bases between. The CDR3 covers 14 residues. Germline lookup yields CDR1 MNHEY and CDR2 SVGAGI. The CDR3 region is CASSYSAEGHGYTF. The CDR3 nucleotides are TGTGCCAGCAGTTACTCGGCTGAGGGCCATGGCTACACCTTC.

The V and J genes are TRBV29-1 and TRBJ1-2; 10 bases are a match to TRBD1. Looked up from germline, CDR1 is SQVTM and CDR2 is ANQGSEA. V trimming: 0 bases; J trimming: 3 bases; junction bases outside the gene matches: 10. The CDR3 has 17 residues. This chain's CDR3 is CSVEDIDRDRGHYGYTF. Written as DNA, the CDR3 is TGCAGCGTTGAAGATATCGACCGGGACAGGGGACACTATGGCTACACCTTC.

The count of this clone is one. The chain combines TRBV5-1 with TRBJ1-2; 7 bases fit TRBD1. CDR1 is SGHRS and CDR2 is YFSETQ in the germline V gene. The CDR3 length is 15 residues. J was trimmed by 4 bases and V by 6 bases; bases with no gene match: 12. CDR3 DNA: TGCGCCAGCAAACCCGAAGGGGGCACGGGCTATGGCTACACCTTC. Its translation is CASKPEGGTGYGYTF.

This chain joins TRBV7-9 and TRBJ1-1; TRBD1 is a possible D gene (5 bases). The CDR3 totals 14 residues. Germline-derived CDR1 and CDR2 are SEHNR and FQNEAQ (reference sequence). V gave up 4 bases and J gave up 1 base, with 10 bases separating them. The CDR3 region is CASSSTETNTEAFF. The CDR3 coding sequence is TGTGCCAGCAGCTCGACAGAAACGAACACTGAAGCTTTCTTT.

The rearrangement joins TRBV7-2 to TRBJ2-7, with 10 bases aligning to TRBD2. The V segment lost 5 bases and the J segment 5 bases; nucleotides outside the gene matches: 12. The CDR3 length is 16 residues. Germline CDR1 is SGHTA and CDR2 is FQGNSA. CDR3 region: CASSLPRASGGHEQYF. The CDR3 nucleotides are TGTGCCAGCAGCCTCCCCCGGGCTAGCGGGGGCCACGAGCAGTACTTC.

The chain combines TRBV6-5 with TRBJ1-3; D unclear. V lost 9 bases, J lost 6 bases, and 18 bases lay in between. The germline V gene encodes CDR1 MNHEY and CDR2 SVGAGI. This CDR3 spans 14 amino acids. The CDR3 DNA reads TGTGCCAGTGGCCAGAGGCAGCGCCCAAACACCATATATTTT. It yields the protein CASGQRQRPNTIYF.

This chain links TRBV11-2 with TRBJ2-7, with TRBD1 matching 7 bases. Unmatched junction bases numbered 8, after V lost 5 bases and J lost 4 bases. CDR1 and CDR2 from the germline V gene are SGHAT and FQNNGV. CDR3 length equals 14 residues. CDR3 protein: CASSRDSGEYEQYF. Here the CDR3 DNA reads TGTGCCAGCAGCCGGGACAGCGGAGAATACGAGCAGTACTTC. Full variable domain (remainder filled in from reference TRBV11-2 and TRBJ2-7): EAGVAQSPRYKIIEKRQSVAFWCNPISGHATLYWYQQILGQGPKLLIQFQNNGVVDDSQLPKDRFSAERLKGVDSTLKIQPAKLEDSAVYLCASSRDSGEYEQYFGPGTRLTVT.

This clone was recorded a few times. The CDR3 bases are TGTGCCAGTAGTCTCCGACTAGCGGGGAGCTACAATGAGCAGTTCTTC. Encoded protein: CASSLRLAGSYNEQFF. V and J are TRBV19 and TRBJ2-1, with TRBD2 matching over 11 bases. The length of the CDR3 is 16 residues. After removal of 5 bases from V and 3 bases from J, the junction contained 6 bases not matched to a gene. Germline CDR1 is LNHDA and CDR2 is SQIVND (reference sequence).

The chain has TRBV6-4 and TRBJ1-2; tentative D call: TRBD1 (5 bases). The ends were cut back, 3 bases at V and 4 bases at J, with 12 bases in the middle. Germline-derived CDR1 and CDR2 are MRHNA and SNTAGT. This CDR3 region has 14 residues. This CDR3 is CASSEGGLGYGYTF. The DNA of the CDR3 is TGTGCCAGCAGTGAGGGGGGTTTGGGCTATGGCTACACCTTC.

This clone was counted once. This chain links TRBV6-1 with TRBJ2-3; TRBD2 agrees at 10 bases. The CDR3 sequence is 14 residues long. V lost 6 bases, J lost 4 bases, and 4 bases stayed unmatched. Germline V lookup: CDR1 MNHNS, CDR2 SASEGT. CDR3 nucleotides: TGTGCCAGCAGAGATAGCGGGAGGCCAGATACGCAGTATTTT. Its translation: CASRDSGRPDTQYF.

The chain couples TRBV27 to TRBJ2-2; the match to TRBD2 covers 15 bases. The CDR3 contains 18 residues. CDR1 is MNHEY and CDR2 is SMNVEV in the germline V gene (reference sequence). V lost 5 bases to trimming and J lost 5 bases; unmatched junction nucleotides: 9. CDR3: CASSPGGLAGGGTGELFF. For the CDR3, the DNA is TGTGCCAGCAGTCCAGGGGGACTAGCGGGAGGAGGGACCGGGGAGCTGTTTTTT.